The T cell receptor beta chain described here comes from a study of cytomegalovirus exposure and HLA in healthy donors. CDR3 length: 16 residues. J was trimmed by 4 bases and V by 3 bases; bases with no gene match: 8. Germline CDR1 SGHRS, CDR2 YFSETQ. Broader study findings: Using the classifier, cytomegalovirus status was reportedly diagnosed with high specificity and sensitivity.

This clone was observed a single time. Its antigen is not known. Profiled with immunoSEQ multiplex PCR; TCRdb holds only in-frame clones, not every one. The sample yields about 83,000 clones, 96% seen once. The TCR sequence derives from a woman under 30 in good health and CMV-seronegative. What was sequenced was PBMCs. The chain joins TRBV5-1 to TRBJ2-1; 9 bases are a match to TRBD2. The CDR3 DNA reads as TGCGCCAGCAGCTCTGTAGCGGGAGTGGGTTACAATGAGCAGTTCTTC. Translation gives CASSSVAGVGYNEQFF.